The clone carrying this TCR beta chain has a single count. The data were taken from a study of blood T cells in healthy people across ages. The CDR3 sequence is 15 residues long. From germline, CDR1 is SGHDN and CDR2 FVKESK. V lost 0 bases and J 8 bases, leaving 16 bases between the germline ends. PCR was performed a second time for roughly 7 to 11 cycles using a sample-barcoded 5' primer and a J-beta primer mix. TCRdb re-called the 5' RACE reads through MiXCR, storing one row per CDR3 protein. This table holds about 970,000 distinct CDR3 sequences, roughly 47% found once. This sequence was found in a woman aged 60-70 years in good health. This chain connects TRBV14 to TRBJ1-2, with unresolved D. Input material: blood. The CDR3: CASSQEIQLDTGYTF. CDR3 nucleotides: TGTGCCAGCAGCCAAGAGATACAGCTTGACACGGGCTACACCTTC.